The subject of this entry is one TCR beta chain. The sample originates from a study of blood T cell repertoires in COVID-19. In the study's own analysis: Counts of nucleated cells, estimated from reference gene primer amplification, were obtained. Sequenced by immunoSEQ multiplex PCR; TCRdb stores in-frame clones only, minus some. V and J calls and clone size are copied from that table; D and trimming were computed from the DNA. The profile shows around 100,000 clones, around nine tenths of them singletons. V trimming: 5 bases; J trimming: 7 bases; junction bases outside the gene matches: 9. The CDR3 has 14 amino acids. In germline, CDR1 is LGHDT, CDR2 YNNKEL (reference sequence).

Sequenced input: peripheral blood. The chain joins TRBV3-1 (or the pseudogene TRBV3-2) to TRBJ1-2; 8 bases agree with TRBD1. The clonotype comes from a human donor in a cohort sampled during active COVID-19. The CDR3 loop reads CASSKRTGQVGYTF. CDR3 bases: TGTGCCAGCAGCAAAAGGACAGGGCAGGTTGGCTACACCTTC.